This TCR beta chain was observed in a study of identical twins. Germline loops: CDR1 SEHNR, CDR2 FQNEAQ (reference sequence). The length of the CDR3 is 12 residues. The V end was cut by 3 bases, the J end by 5 bases, with 8 bases between. This clonotype occurred a few times. Its target is not known. A universal primer binding site was introduced by template switching. The final cDNA contained unique molecular identifiers. Each CDR3 protein gets one entry after TCRdb re-called the 5' RACE reads with MiXCR. The data show hundreds of thousands of distinct CDR3 sequences, 5.5% to 6.5% seen once. Study-wide points: Conclusions came from cross-sectional statistical analysis, not from following the same donors. Low generation probability was overrepresented in out-of-frame alpha sequences shared by twins. Models predicted too little out-of-frame TCR alpha sharing in monozygotic twins.

This clonotype originated in a man in his late teens or twenties in good health. Sequencing input: naive T cells sorted from blood. The rearrangement links TRBV7-9 to TRBJ2-7; no firm D call. The CDR3 bases are TGTGCCAGCAGCTTCAGTAGGGACGAGCAGTACTTC. Amino acids: CASSFSRDEQYF.